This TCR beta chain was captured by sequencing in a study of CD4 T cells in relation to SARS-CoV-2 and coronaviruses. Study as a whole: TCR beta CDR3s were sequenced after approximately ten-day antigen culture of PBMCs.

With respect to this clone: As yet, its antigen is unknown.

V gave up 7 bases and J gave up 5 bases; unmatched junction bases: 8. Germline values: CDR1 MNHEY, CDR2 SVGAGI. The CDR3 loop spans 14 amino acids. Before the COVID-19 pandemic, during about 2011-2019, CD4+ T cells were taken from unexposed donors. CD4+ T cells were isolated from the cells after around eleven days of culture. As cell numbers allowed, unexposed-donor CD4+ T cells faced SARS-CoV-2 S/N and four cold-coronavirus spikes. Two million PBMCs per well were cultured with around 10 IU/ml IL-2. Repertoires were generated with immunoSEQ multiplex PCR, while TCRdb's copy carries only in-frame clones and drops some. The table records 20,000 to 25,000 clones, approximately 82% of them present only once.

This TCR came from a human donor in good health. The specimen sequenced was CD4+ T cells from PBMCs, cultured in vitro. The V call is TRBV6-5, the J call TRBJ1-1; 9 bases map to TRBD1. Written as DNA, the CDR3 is TGTGCCAGCACCAAACAGGGGGCGAGGACTGAAGCTTTCTTT. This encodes CASTKQGARTEAFF.